This T cell receptor beta chain was obtained from a study of blood T cell repertoires in COVID-19 (dated by TCRdb to 2020 to 2022). Broadly, across the study: The collaborator samples originated in the United States, Italy and Spain and spanned the acute and convalescent phases of COVID-19. The prospective study material was composed of cDNA or gDNA derived from T cells, B-cell-depleted T cells, or PBMCs. Deeply sampled blood TCRbeta repertoires from subjects exposed to, actively infected with, or recovered from COVID-19 were included in the dataset. The repertoires were made available in a free public database intended to serve as a resource for research on the immune response to SARS-CoV-2. The samples were drawn from the first 160 participants of the ongoing ImmuneRACE study and from 950 to 1,500 subjects provided by 6 global collaborators. Nearly every sample came with metadata listing a de-identified subject ID, COVID-19 status, age in years and sex. Where available, HLA class I and class II types were obtained from metadata supplied by the sample provider rather than from assay-based typing.

Points on this clone: What antigen it recognizes has not been identified. It has no much larger one-base neighbor in the sample; base qualities were not kept.

The CDR3 sequence holds 14 residues, the cysteine and phenylalanine included. The read is trimmed to its CDR3 DNA, 42 bases read in frame from base 1. A distance of 10 bases separates the germline ends of V and J, which lose 3 bases and 7 bases respectively. CDR1 and CDR2 are read off the germline V gene as SGHVS and FQNEAQ. What the work shows at the level of the full study, not this receptor alone: Clinical and demographic metadata were provided uncurated, with the amount varying by source and participant.

The collaborating institutions used their own protocols to collect whole blood in K2EDTA tubes. For TCRbeta analysis, collaborator samples were shipped as frozen whole blood, as isolated PBMCs, or as DNA extracted from either sample type. The immunoSEQ Assay, a bias-controlled multiplex PCR, was used to amplify TCRbeta CDR3 regions from genomic DNA. The authors processed their data as follows. Within the assay, amplification of reference gene primers was used to estimate how many nucleated cells each sample contained. To quantify the absolute abundance of each unique TCRbeta CDR3 rearrangement, sequence reads were collapsed and filtered. Productive Simpson clonality was computed per sample as the square root of Simpson's diversity index over productive rearrangements. TCRdb carries this immuneACCESS record with in-frame sequences only. Its versions omit some clonotypes, under half of them owing to an unresolved V gene in the studies checked, with the rest unexplained. V and J calls and clone size are those listed in that table; D and trimming were worked out from the DNA. The table for this sample lists about 190,000 clones; less than 80% of them were counted only once. The biggest ten clones account for 12% of the sample.

The TCR originated in a woman between 50 and 59 years old with acute or convalescent COVID-19. The sequenced sample consisted of peripheral blood. The chain uses TRBV7-8 and TRBJ1-6, with the D gene call left open. The CDR3 amino acid sequence is: CASSFGRGNSPLHF. The DNA reads TGTGCCAGCAGCTTCGGCCGCGGGAATTCACCCCTCCACTTT.